A single TCR beta chain is shown here with its context. The target antigen is unknown. Germline V gene data show CDR1 as SNHLY and CDR2 as FYNNEI. The CDR3 extends over 15 amino acids. V was pared by 4 bases and J by 2 bases, with 14 bases between. This entry comes from a study of shared clonotypes between healthy human individuals. General study results and limits: It was only blood that was sampled, and tissue repertoires likely differ.

This table comes from immunoSEQ multiplex PCR, and its TCRdb copy is limited to in-frame clones, with some not included. The data show fewer than 650,000 clones, about 79% seen once. Every donor, a Caucasian adult, lived in Nashville, Tennessee. J is TRBJ2-5 and V is TRBV2, with D perhaps matching TRBD2 (5 bases). This TCR was sampled from a woman aged 40 to 50 in good health. Some clones in this sample may be carry-over from other donors' samples. Specimen: PBMCs. CDR3 protein: CASSGGSTGQETQYF. The CDR3 nucleotides read TGTGCCAGCAGTGGAGGTTCCACGGGACAAGAGACCCAGTACTTC. Together with reference TRBV2 and TRBJ2-5, the CDR3 gives the full variable domain: EPEVTQTPSHQVTQMGQEVILRCVPISNHLYFYWYRQILGQKVEFLVSFYNNEISEKSEIFDDQFSVERPDGSNFTLKIRSTKLEDSAMYFCASSGGSTGQETQYFGPGTRLLVL.